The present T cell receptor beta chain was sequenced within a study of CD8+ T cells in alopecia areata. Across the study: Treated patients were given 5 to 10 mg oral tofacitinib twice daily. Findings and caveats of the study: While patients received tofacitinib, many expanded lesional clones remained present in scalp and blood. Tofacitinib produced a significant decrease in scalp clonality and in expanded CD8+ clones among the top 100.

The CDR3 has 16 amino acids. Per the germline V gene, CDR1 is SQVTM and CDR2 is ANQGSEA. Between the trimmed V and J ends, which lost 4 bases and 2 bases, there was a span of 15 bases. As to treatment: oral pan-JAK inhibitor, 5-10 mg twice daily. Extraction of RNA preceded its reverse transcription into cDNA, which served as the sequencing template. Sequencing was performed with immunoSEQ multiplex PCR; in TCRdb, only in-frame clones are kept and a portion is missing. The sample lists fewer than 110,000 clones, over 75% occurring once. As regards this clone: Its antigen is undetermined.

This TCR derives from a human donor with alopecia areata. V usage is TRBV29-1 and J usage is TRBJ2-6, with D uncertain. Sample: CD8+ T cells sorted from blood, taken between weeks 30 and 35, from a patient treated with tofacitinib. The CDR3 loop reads CSVGGIAGTGANVLTF. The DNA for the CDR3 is TGCAGCGTTGGGGGTATAGCTGGCACTGGGGCCAACGTCCTGACTTTC.